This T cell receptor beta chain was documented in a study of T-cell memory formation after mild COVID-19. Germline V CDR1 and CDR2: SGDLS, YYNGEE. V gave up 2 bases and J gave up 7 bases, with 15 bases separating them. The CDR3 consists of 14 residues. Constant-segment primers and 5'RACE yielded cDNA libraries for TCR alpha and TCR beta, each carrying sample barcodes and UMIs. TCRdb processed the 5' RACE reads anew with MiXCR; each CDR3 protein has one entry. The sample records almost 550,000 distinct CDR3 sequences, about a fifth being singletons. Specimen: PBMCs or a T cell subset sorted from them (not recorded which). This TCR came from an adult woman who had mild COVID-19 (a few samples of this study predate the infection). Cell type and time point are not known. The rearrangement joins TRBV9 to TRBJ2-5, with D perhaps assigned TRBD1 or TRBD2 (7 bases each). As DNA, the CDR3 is TGTGCCAGCAGCGTCGAACAGGGGAGGGGGACCCAGTACTTC. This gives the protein CASSVEQGRGTQYF. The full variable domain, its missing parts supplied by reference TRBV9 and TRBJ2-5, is DSGVTQTPKHLITATGQRVTLRCSPRSGDLSVYWYQQSLDQGLQFLIQYYNGEERAKGNILERFSAQQFPDLHSELNLSSLELGDSALYFCASSVEQGRGTQYFGPGTRLLVL.